These 5 T cell receptor beta chains share one sample of origin, sequenced in a study of PD-L1 blockade in urothelial cancer (dated by TCRdb to 2015 to 2018). Receptor amplification or capture employed the immunoSEQ multiplex PCR assay. TCRdb carries this immuneACCESS record with in-frame sequences only. Its versions omit some clonotypes, under half of them owing to an unresolved V gene in the studies checked, with the rest unexplained. In all, the sample holds roughly 16,000 clones, and about nine tenths of those were seen once. The top ten constitute 10% to 15% of the sample. The time point tag for this specimen amounts to: pretreatment peripheral blood. This sample comprised PBMCs, obtained around atezolizumab (anti-PD-L1) treatment. The source is a man aged 65-85 years with urothelial cancer.

This chain joins TRBV5-6 and TRBJ1-1, with 9 bases identical to TRBD1. The CDR3 extends over 15 amino acids. From germline, CDR1 is SGHDT and CDR2 YYEEEE. The V gene end was trimmed by 2 bases and the J gene end by 2 bases; junction bases not matched to a gene: 4. CDR3 residues: CASSLGTGTNTEAFF. CDR3 DNA: TGTGCCAGCAGCTTAGGGACAGGGACTAACACTGAAGCTTTCTTT.

The chain links TRBV29-1 to TRBJ2-3, with 12 bases matching TRBD2. The CDR3 contains 15 residues. The germline CDR1 and CDR2 sequences are SQVTM and ANQGSEA. V gave up 6 bases and J gave up 3 bases; unmatched junction bases: 7. The CDR3 nucleotides are TGCAGCGTCCCGACTAGCGGGGGACCTACAGATACGCAGTATTTT. Its translation is CSVPTSGGPTDTQYF.

The chain recombines TRBV27 with TRBJ2-2; perhaps TRBD1 as D (6 bases). Germline loops: CDR1 MNHEY, CDR2 SMNVEV (reference sequence). Between the trimmed V and J ends, which lost 6 bases and 4 bases, there was a span of 21 bases. The CDR3 covers 17 residues. CDR3 DNA: TGTGCCAGCAGCTCCCTTTTAAGTACAGGGAGCACCGGGGAGCTGTTTTTT. Amino acid sequence: CASSSLLSTGSTGELFF.

The chain is built from TRBV19 and TRBJ1-5, with D uncertain. Germline-derived CDR1 and CDR2 are LNHDA and SQIVND (reference sequence). The CDR3 spans 14 residues. V gave up 2 bases and J gave up 0 bases, with 5 bases separating them. DNA of the CDR3: TGTGCCAGTAGTATACAGTCTAGCAATCAGCCCCAGCATTTT. It specifies CASSIQSSNQPQHF.

This chain joins TRBV10-2 and TRBJ1-6; tentative D call: TRBD1 (6 bases). Between the trimmed V and J ends, which lost 6 bases and 7 bases, there was a span of 13 bases. Germline V gene lookup returns CDR1 WSHSY and CDR2 SAAADI. The CDR3 has 14 residues. The CDR3 loop reads CASRTDSSNSPLHF. CDR3 sequence (DNA): TGCGCCAGCAGGACGGACAGTTCGAATTCACCCCTCCACTTT.